This T cell receptor beta chain was captured by sequencing in a study of CXCR3-negative and CXCR3-positive naive CD8 T cells. This CDR3 has 14 residues. Per germline, CDR1 SQVTM and CDR2 ANQGSEA. A remark on this clonotype: Its antigen remains unidentified.

Study-level findings and limits: Within a donor, both naive subsets shared TRBV-TRBJ usage, unlike memory cells. Naive subsets did not differ in surface CD5, and the authors estimated TCR strength using properties of the TRB CDR3. Memory CD8+ cells showed much lower diversity, while both naive subsets displayed comparably high diversity.

Carrying UMI labels, the TRB cDNA libraries were prepared through 5' RACE. After re-calling the 5' RACE reads, TCRdb lists one entry per CDR3 protein, DNA absent. In all, the sample yields tens of thousands of distinct CDR3 sequences. The chain joins TRBV29-1 to TRBJ2-7; TCRdb's D gene call, TRBD2, goes unchecked for lack of DNA. This sequence was found in a human donor in good health. Some clones in this sample may be carry-over from other donors' samples. Material for sequencing was memory CD8+ T cells from blood. This CDR3 is CSVLHREGSYEQYF.